This TCR beta chain was identified during a study of T-cell reconstitution after alpha-beta-depleted transplantation in children. The CDR3 is 14 amino acids. Germline V CDR1 and CDR2: SGHRS, YFSETQ. The V end lost 4 bases, the J end lost 0 bases, and 10 bases lay between the germline ends. Construction of the TCRbeta library involved unique molecular identifiers. TCRdb re-called the PCR reads with MiXCR, one entry per CDR3 protein. The data hold about 980,000 distinct CDR3 sequences, with under 30% observed a single time. General study findings and limits: Alpha-beta T cells present about two months after transplant were reported to originate from several hundred expanded graft clones. Elevated TCRbeta diversity at day 60 was traced, in some patients, to surviving recipient T cells and thymic progenitors.

Regarding this clonotype: Its target is not known.

Sample: PBMCs, mostly from graft donor cells, taken 360 days after TCRalphabeta/CD19-depleted stem cell transplant. This clonotype was sampled from a boy in the first two years of life who had a stem cell transplant for SCID, so the T cells may come from the graft donor. This chain joins TRBV5-1 and TRBJ2-5, with D uncertain. CDR3 sequence: CASSTTTYQETQYF. CDR3 sequence (DNA): TGCGCCAGCAGCACTACAACGTACCAAGAGACCCAGTACTTC.